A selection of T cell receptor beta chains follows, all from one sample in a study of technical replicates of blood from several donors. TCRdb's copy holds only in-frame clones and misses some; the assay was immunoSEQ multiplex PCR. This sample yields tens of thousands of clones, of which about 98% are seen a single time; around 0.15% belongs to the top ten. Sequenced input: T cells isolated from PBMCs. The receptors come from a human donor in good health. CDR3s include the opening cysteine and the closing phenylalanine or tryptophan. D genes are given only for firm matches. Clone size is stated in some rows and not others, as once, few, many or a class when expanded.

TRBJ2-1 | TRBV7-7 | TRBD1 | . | TGTGCTAGCAGCTTAGGGGCCGGGACAGATGAGCAGTTCTTC | CASSLGAGTDEQFF
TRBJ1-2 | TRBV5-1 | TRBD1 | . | TGCGCCAGCAGCTTGGCCGGGACAGGGAACTATGGCTACACCTTC | CASSLAGTGNYGYTF
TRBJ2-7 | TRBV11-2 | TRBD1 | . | TGTGCCAGCAGCGAATTAATGGGACAGGGGCCCTACGAGCAGTACTTC | CASSELMGQGPYEQYF
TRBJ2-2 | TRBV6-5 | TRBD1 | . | TGTGCCAGCAGCCCCTCAGGGGGCGCAACCGGGGAGCTGTTTTTT | CASSPSGGATGELFF
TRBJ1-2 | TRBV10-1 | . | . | TGCGCCAGCAGTGAGTCTCCGTCACGGGGCTACACCTTC | CASSESPSRGYTF
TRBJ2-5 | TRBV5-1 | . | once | TGCGCCAGCAGCTTGGGGGCGGGTAGGGAGACCCAGTACTTC | CASSLGAGRETQYF
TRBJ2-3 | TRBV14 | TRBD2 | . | TGTGCCAGCAGCCAAGAAGCGGGGACCGCAGATACGCAGTATTTT | CASSQEAGTADTQYF
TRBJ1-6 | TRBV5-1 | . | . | TGCGCCAGCAGCTTGGGTGGCCAGGGAAGATCACCCCTCCACTTT | CASSLGGQGRSPLHF
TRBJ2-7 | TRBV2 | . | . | TGTGCCAGCAGTGAAGGCGGGGACTACGAGCAGTACTTC | CASSEGGDYEQYF
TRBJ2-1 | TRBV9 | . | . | TGTGCCAGCAGCGATCTCTTCGGAATAGCGGCCAATGAGCAGTTCTTC | CASSDLFGIAANEQFF
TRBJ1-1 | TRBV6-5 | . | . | TGTGCCAGCAGTTACGGGGGGGCTTGGGGCACTGAAGCTTTCTTT | CASSYGGAWGTEAFF
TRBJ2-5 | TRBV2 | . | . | TGTGCCAGCACCGCCCCGTCCGGGCCCCCCGGCGGGGAGACCCAGTACTTC | CASTAPSGPPGGETQYF
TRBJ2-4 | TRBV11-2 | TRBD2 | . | TGTGCCAGCAGCTACGTTCCGGCTAGCGGGGCGGACATTCAGTACTTC | CASSYVPASGADIQYF
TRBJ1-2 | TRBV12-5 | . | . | TGTGCTAGTGGTTTGGTACAACAGCTCTATGGCTACACCTTC | CASGLVQQLYGYTF
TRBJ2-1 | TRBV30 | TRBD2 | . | TGTGCCTGGTTCACTAGCGGGGGGGCTTACAATGAGCAGTTCTTC | CAWFTSGGAYNEQFF
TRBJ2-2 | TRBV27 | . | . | TGTGCCAGCACCAAGTGGCAGGGGAACACCGGGGAGCTGTTTTTT | CASTKWQGNTGELFF
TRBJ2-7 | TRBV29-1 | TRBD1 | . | TGCAGCGTTGAAGGGACAGGGGGGGTCTCCTACGAGCAGTACTTC | CSVEGTGGVSYEQYF
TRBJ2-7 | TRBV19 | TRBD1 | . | TGTGCCAGTAGTCGGGACAGTACCTACGAGCAGTACTTC | CASSRDSTYEQYF
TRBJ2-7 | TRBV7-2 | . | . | TGTGCCAGCAGCTTATTGACTAACTACGAGCAGTACTTC | CASSLLTNYEQYF
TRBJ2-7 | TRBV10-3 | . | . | TGTGCCATCAGCTACAGCGGCGACGAGCAGTACTTC | CAISYSGDEQYF
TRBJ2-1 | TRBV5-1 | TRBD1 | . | TGCGCCAGCAGCTTGGGACAGGGTCCTAACAATGAGCAGTTCTTC | CASSLGQGPNNEQFF
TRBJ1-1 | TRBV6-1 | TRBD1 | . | TGTGCCAGCGGGACAGGAATGAACACTGAAGCTTTCTTT | CASGTGMNTEAFF
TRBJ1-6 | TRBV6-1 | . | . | TGTGCCAGCAGTGAAAGAGGATTCGGAGGGCCCAATTCACCCCTCCACTTT | CASSERGFGGPNSPLHF
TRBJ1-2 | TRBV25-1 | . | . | TGTGCCGCATCTAACTCGGTTTATGGCTACACCTTC | CAASNSVYGYTF
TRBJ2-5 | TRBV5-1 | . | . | TGCGCCAGCAGCTTAGGAGCTTCCGAGGAGACCCAGTACTTC | CASSLGASEETQYF
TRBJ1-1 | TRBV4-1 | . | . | TGCGCCAGCAGCCTGGGACTCTTGAACACTGAAGCTTTCTTT | CASSLGLLNTEAFF
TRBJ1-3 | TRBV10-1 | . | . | TGCGCCAGCGGAACTGACAGCCTACTCTCTGGAAACACCATATATTTT | CASGTDSLLSGNTIYF
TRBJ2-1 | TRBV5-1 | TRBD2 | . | TGCGCCAGCAGCTTTCTTCCGCCTAGCGGAACCTACAATGAGCAGTTCTTC | CASSFLPPSGTYNEQFF